Below are 24 T cell receptor beta chains sequenced from a single sample in a study of blood T cell repertoires in COVID-19. TCRdb's table, derived via immunoSEQ multiplex PCR, lists solely in-frame clones and lacks some. The sample lists about 170,000 clones, about 85% occurring once. Sample: peripheral blood. All receptors come from a human donor with acute or convalescent COVID-19. The donor label of this sample is uncertain.

This clone came up once. The gene calls are TRBV3-1 (or the pseudogene TRBV3-2) and TRBJ1-1; D perhaps matches TRBD1 (6 bases). Germline loops: CDR1 LGHDT, CDR2 YNNKEL (reference sequence). The V end lost 6 bases, the J end lost 0 bases, and 20 bases lay between the germline ends. The CDR3 has 17 amino acids. Here the CDR3 reads CASRHSHRVPMNTEAFF. The DNA for the CDR3 is TGTGCCAGCAGGCATTCCCACAGGGTTCCCATGAACACTGAAGCTTTCTTT.

The chain links TRBV28 to TRBJ2-7; 7 bases line up with TRBD1. Germline V lookup: CDR1 MDHEN, CDR2 SYDVKM. This CDR3 is 13 amino acids long. V shed 7 bases and J 4 bases; nucleotides not matched to a gene: 7. CDR3 region: CASIVAGGYEQYF. CDR3 bases: TGTGCCAGCATAGTAGCAGGGGGATACGAGCAGTACTTC.

The DNA of the CDR3 is TGTGCCACCAGTGAAAGAGGGTCTGATGGCTACACCTTC. Its protein is CATSERGSDGYTF. This chain uses TRBV24-1 with TRBJ1-2; no definite D call. The germline V and J ends were trimmed by 4 bases and 6 bases, with 11 bases remaining between them. CDR3 length: 13 residues. Per the germline V gene, CDR1 is KGHDR and CDR2 is SFDVKD.

This chain links TRBV7-2 with TRBJ1-1; no clear D. This CDR3 region has 14 residues. The germline V gene encodes CDR1 SGHTA and CDR2 FQGNSA. V lost 3 bases and J 4 bases, leaving 12 bases between the germline ends. This CDR3 reads CASSLRQAGTEAFF. As DNA, the CDR3 is TGTGCCAGCAGCTTGCGGCAGGCGGGCACTGAAGCTTTCTTT.

The chain uses TRBV5-4 and TRBJ1-1, with TRBD1 matching over 9 bases. CDR1 is SGHNT, CDR2 YYREEE, per germline (reference sequence). V dropped 10 bases and J dropped 5; count of bases not matched to a gene: 9. The CDR3 is 13 amino acids. The CDR3 spells CAATGGWGTEAFF. CDR3 coding DNA: TGTGCCGCTACAGGGGGCTGGGGGACTGAAGCTTTCTTT.

V gene TRBV4-1 combines with J gene TRBJ1-5; 9 bases are a match to TRBD1. CDR3 length: 15 amino acids. V lost 4 bases and J lost 4; bases outside the gene matches: 5. In germline, CDR1 is MGHRA, CDR2 YSYEKL. The CDR3 here is CASSRGDRENQPQHF. Here the CDR3 DNA reads TGCGCCAGCAGCCGGGGGGACAGGGAGAATCAGCCCCAGCATTTT.

V usage is TRBV11-2 and J usage is TRBJ2-7; no reliable D call. Germline V gene lookup returns CDR1 SGHAT and CDR2 FQNNGV. The CDR3 runs 13 residues. V was trimmed by 3 bases and J by 0 bases, leaving 6 bases between them. CDR3 residues: CASSFGYSYEQYF. CDR3 in DNA: TGTGCCAGCAGCTTCGGTTACTCCTACGAGCAGTACTTC.

This clone has more than one count but fewer than ten. The gene calls are TRBV3-1 (or the pseudogene TRBV3-2) and TRBJ1-3; the match to TRBD1 covers 7 bases. CDR1 LGHDT and CDR2 YNNKEL come from the germline V gene (reference sequence). V lost 3 bases, J lost 3 bases, and 2 bases stayed unmatched. The CDR3 length is 14 residues. CDR3 region: CASSQNRGGNTIYF. CDR3 DNA: TGTGCCAGCAGCCAGAACAGGGGTGGAAACACCATATATTTT.

This chain uses TRBV19 with TRBJ2-1; TRBD2 agrees at 10 bases. The V gene's germline CDR1 is LNHDA and CDR2 SQIVND (reference sequence). Losses at the gene ends were 5 bases for V and 5 bases for J; bases not matched to a gene: 12. This CDR3 has 17 amino acids. CDR3: CASSPSIPLAGDNEQFF. The DNA of the CDR3 is TGTGCCAGTAGTCCCTCGATACCGCTAGCGGGGGACAATGAGCAGTTCTTC.

A single count supports this clone. V is TRBV19 and J is TRBJ2-2; 8 nucleotides line up with TRBD2. Per the germline V gene, CDR1 is LNHDA and CDR2 is SQIVND (reference sequence). The CDR3 has 16 amino acids. V gave up 11 bases and J gave up 3 bases; unmatched junction bases: 14. The CDR3 DNA sequence: TGTGCCGTCCCGACCCGGCCGGGGGGGGACACCGGGGAGCTGTTTTTT. Its protein is CAVPTRPGGDTGELFF.

The chain couples TRBV5-4 to TRBJ1-2, with 11 nucleotides matching TRBD1. CDR1 and CDR2 (germline): SGHNT, YYREEE (reference sequence). This CDR3 has 16 amino acids. V gave up 5 bases and J gave up 7 bases; unmatched junction bases: 13. The CDR3 region has the DNA TGTGCCAGCAGTTCAAATCCGGGACAGGGGGTTGGTGGCTACACCTTC. This codes for CASSSNPGQGVGGYTF.

V is TRBV10-2 and J is TRBJ2-7; tentative D call: TRBD2 (6 bases). The germline CDR1 and CDR2 sequences are WSHSY and SAAADI. V was shortened by 6 bases and J by 2 bases, with 11 bases between the two germline ends. The CDR3 runs 13 residues. The CDR3 DNA sequence: TGCGCCAGCAGAGGAGGGAGTACCTACGAGCAGTACTTC. Residues: CASRGGSTYEQYF.

The CDR3 bases are TGTGCCAGCAGTCGTTCCGGGACAGGGGTCGAAAAACTGTTTTTT. This translates into CASSRSGTGVEKLFF. The chain is built from TRBV2 and TRBJ1-4; 10 bases agree with TRBD1. V gave up 5 bases and J gave up 8 bases; unmatched junction bases: 8. The CDR3 has 15 residues. The V gene's germline CDR1 is SNHLY and CDR2 FYNNEI.

The chain employs TRBV7-2 and TRBJ1-1; 7 bases fit TRBD1. With V trimmed by 5 bases and J by 1 base, 7 bases remained unmatched. From germline, CDR1 is SGHTA and CDR2 FQGNSA. This CDR3 contains 15 residues. This chain's CDR3 is CASSPRDRANTEAFF. In nucleotides, the CDR3 is TGTGCCAGCAGCCCCCGGGACAGAGCGAACACTGAAGCTTTCTTT.

This chain links TRBV18 with TRBJ1-1; 10 bases fit TRBD1. The germline CDR1 and CDR2 sequences are KGHSH and LQKENI. The CDR3 extends over 17 amino acids. Trimming cost V 4 bases and J 2 bases; bases outside gene matches: 10. This CDR3 reads CASSLRDRGPLNTEAFF. For the CDR3, the DNA is TGTGCCAGCTCACTCCGGGACAGGGGTCCCCTTAACACTGAAGCTTTCTTT.

The chain is built from TRBV18 and TRBJ1-3, with 7 bases identical to TRBD1. The CDR3 length is 17 residues. V lost 3 bases and J lost 4; bases outside the gene matches: 12. Germline CDR1 is KGHSH and CDR2 is LQKENI. The CDR3 DNA reads as TGTGCCAGCTCACCTGCCAGCAGGGGGGCAACGGGAAACACCATATATTTT. This codes for CASSPASRGATGNTIYF.

A single count supports this clone. The chain uses TRBV7-3 and TRBJ1-1; TRBD1 matches at 8 bases. The germline gives CDR1 SGHTA, CDR2 FQGTGA. With 0 bases clipped from V and 11 bases from J, the junction kept 8 bases outside the gene matches. The CDR3 is 14 residues long. The CDR3 spells CASSLTGTGGRAFF. The DNA of the CDR3 is TGTGCCAGCAGCTTAACGGGCACAGGGGGGCGCGCTTTCTTT.

The rearrangement joins TRBV29-1 to TRBJ2-7, with a weak D call TRBD1 (5 bases). The V and J ends lost 5 bases and 4 bases respectively, with 12 bases between them. Germline loops: CDR1 SQVTM, CDR2 ANQGSEA. This CDR3 spans 12 amino acids. CDR3 sequence (DNA): TGCAGCGTTCGGCCAGGGCAATACGAGCAGTACTTC. Its protein product is CSVRPGQYEQYF.

The rearrangement links TRBV30 to TRBJ1-6; D may be TRBD1 (5 bases). The germline gives CDR1 GTSNPN, CDR2 SVGIG (reference sequence). Trimming shortened V by 4 bases and J by 7 bases, and 14 bases separated the two germline ends. The CDR3 is 14 amino acids. DNA for the CDR3: TGTGCCTGGAACCCTACGCGGGGCAATTCACCCCTCCACTTT. This gives the protein CAWNPTRGNSPLHF.

The V call is TRBV11-2, the J call TRBJ2-3, with 9 bases that match TRBD2. Trimming at V came to 2 bases and at J to 2 bases, leaving 5 bases not matched to a gene. CDR3 length: 16 residues. CDR1 is SGHAT, CDR2 FQNNGV, per germline. The CDR3 DNA reads as TGTGCCAGCAGCTTAAGGGGCGGGAGGGCCACAGATACGCAGTATTTT. Translated, it gives CASSLRGGRATDTQYF.

The V call is TRBV7-9, the J call TRBJ1-6, with 8 bases that match TRBD1. V shed 5 bases, J shed 9 bases, and the junction held 6 bases outside the gene matches. This CDR3 contains 14 residues. Germline V CDR1 and CDR2: SEHNR, FQNEAQ (reference sequence). The CDR3, as DNA: TGTGCCAGCAGCCCGGGACAGGAGCCTTCACCCCTCCACTTT. It encodes CASSPGQEPSPLHF.

In its sample, this clone was seen once. The J gene is TRBJ2-7, the V gene TRBV18; a weak D match, TRBD2 (6 bases). This CDR3 contains 13 residues. Trimming took off 3 bases at V and 1 base at J, with 7 bases between the two ends. In germline, CDR1 is KGHSH, CDR2 LQKENI. CDR3 in DNA: TGTGCCAGCTCACCCGGGACTTCCTACGAGCAGTACTTC. Its protein product is CASSPGTSYEQYF. Supplemented by reference TRBV18 and TRBJ2-7, the full variable domain reads NAGVMQNPRHLVRRRGQEARLRCSPMKGHSHVYWYRQLPEEGLKFMVYLQKENIIDESGMPKERFSAEFPKEGPSILRIQQVVRGDSAAYFCASSPGTSYEQYFGPGTRLTVT.

The J gene is TRBJ2-5, the V gene TRBV24-1; 9 bases map to TRBD1. V was pared by 4 bases and J by 1 base, with 12 bases of the junction left unmatched. The CDR3 is 18 amino acids. Germline lookup yields CDR1 KGHDR and CDR2 SFDVKD. The DNA of the CDR3 is TGTGCCACCAGTGACCCTCGGGCCGGGACAGGGAGCCAAGAGACCCAGTACTTC. This codes for CATSDPRAGTGSQETQYF.

The count of this clone is one. The genes are TRBV24-1 and TRBJ1-2; TRBD1 is a possible D gene (6 bases). Trimming cost V 7 bases and J 8 bases, with 16 bases left between them. The CDR3 is made up of 13 amino acids. Germline assignment: CDR1 KGHDR and CDR2 SFDVKD. Written as DNA, the CDR3 is TGTGCCACCAGCTCCGGGACAACGGACGGCTACACCTTC. Translation: CATSSGTTDGYTF.